This is a list of T cell receptor beta chains from one sample in a study of blood T cell repertoires in COVID-19. The method was immunoSEQ multiplex PCR; TCRdb's version includes in-frame clones alone and lacks a portion of them. The data show 190,000 or so clones, about 90% seen once. The sequencing input was peripheral blood. The receptors stem from a man in his forties or fifties with acute or convalescent COVID-19. CDR3s leave out the opening cysteine and the closing phenylalanine or tryptophan. Fields, in order: J gene, V gene, CDR3 protein.

>TRBJ1-5|TRBV19
ASSPRTGGGGQPQH
>TRBJ2-1|TRBV19
ASTKTGGGNSYNEQF
>TRBJ1-5|TRBV3-1/TRBV3-2
ASSQAAGVSNQPQH
>TRBJ1-4|TRBV3-1/TRBV3-2
ASSQDGAEKLF
>TRBJ1-1|TRBV3-1/TRBV3-2
ASSQPPGTGNTEAF
>TRBJ2-1|TRBV6-2/TRBV6-3
ASSFPSGGYTEQF
>TRBJ1-2|TRBV29-1
SVEVVHEGLYGYT
>TRBJ1-2|TRBV6-5
ASSLGQSVYGYT
>TRBJ1-6|TRBV5-5
ASSLGGTGGFNSPLH
>TRBJ1-2|TRBV5-1
ASSFGQGYSNYGYT
>TRBJ1-5|TRBV6-2/TRBV6-3
ASSYAMLGTGFQPQH
>TRBJ2-2|TRBV6-2/TRBV6-3
ASSIAGGALAGELF
>TRBJ2-1|TRBV7-7
ASSLAQFGGRRMNEQF
>TRBJ1-5|TRBV6-5
ASSYLTGGQPQH
>TRBJ1-1|TRBV18
ATKTGGTAHTEAF
>TRBJ2-2|TRBV24-1
ATAPGGRNTGELF
>TRBJ2-1|TRBV4-2
ASSHPGTGGGNEQF
>TRBJ2-5|TRBV5-1
ASSLRDRRTSGPQETQY
>TRBJ2-6|TRBV7-8
ASRRGLGAGANVLT
>TRBJ2-7|TRBV4-1
ASSQVETSGKIPTYEQY
>TRBJ1-1|TRBV19
ATSLQGLNTEAF
>TRBJ1-2|TRBV6-6
ASSGGMGGYT
>TRBJ2-5|TRBV6-2/TRBV6-3
ASSYASGTSGTQY
>TRBJ2-3|TRBV6-5
ASSYNPGGSTDTQY
>TRBJ1-4|TRBV7-9
ASSLFQGNEKLF
>TRBJ2-7|TRBV6-4
ASRGWADRITYEQY
>TRBJ2-1|TRBV7-3
ASSGPRGQGHEQF
>TRBJ2-2|TRBV7-9
ASTTDRGSPGVGELF
>TRBJ2-7|TRBV9
ASSVGLALTYEQY
>TRBJ2-3|TRBV18
ASSTRGGHTDTQY
>TRBJ1-2|TRBV12-5
ASGSPRTLDGYT